This is a list of T cell receptor beta chains from one sample in a study of beta chain features in type 1 diabetes. The method was immunoSEQ multiplex PCR; TCRdb's version includes in-frame clones alone and lacks a portion of them. Found here are 120,000 or so clones, 15% to 20% of them singletons; the top ten hold 2% to 3%. The material sequenced was central memory CD4+ T cells from blood. The receptors originated from a man younger than 30 with type 1 diabetes. Both conserved end residues are part of each CDR3. The D gene is left open where the match is weak.

j_gene: TRBJ1-4
d_gene: TRBD1
v_gene: TRBV5-1
CDR3aa: CASSSGTGQVNEKLFF

j_gene: TRBJ1-1
d_gene: -
v_gene: TRBV7-2
CDR3aa: CASSFGRPAEAFF

j_gene: TRBJ2-1
d_gene: -
v_gene: TRBV11-3
CDR3aa: CASSLRRDEQFF

j_gene: TRBJ2-7
d_gene: TRBD1
v_gene: TRBV30
CDR3aa: CAWSRTPPGQEEEQYF

j_gene: TRBJ1-3
d_gene: -
v_gene: TRBV30
CDR3aa: CAWSVSGGNTIYF

j_gene: TRBJ1-1
d_gene: -
v_gene: TRBV10-3
CDR3aa: CAISGETQAAFF

j_gene: TRBJ2-7
d_gene: TRBD2
v_gene: TRBV2
CDR3aa: CASRGLAGGLSYEQYF

j_gene: TRBJ2-3
d_gene: -
v_gene: TRBV4-3
CDR3aa: CASSQEGRTVYF

j_gene: TRBJ2-1
d_gene: TRBD2
v_gene: TRBV5-4
CDR3aa: CASSRTSASYNEQFF

j_gene: TRBJ2-1
d_gene: -
v_gene: TRBV6-5
CDR3aa: CASTRSETAYNEQFF

j_gene: TRBJ2-1
d_gene: -
v_gene: TRBV15
CDR3aa: CATSRDNLSDEQFF

j_gene: TRBJ2-3
d_gene: TRBD1
v_gene: TRBV25-1
CDR3aa: CASSEPRGRGPDTQYF

j_gene: TRBJ2-7
d_gene: TRBD1
v_gene: TRBV4-2
CDR3aa: CASSQDLSSGGTVSYEQYF

j_gene: TRBJ2-2
d_gene: TRBD1
v_gene: TRBV6-6
CDR3aa: CASSPGQGHTGELFF

j_gene: TRBJ2-5
d_gene: -
v_gene: TRBV7-9
CDR3aa: CASSSSGERETQYF

j_gene: TRBJ2-5
d_gene: TRBD1
v_gene: TRBV4-3
CDR3aa: CASSQGQGDGETQYF

j_gene: TRBJ1-2
d_gene: -
v_gene: TRBV18
CDR3aa: CASSPSLGNYGYTF

j_gene: TRBJ2-7
d_gene: -
v_gene: TRBV30
CDR3aa: CAWSVLAPVQYF

j_gene: TRBJ1-2
d_gene: -
v_gene: TRBV7-2
CDR3aa: CASSINYGYTF

j_gene: TRBJ2-1
d_gene: TRBD2
v_gene: TRBV5-6
CDR3aa: CASSLLLAGAVYNEQFF

j_gene: TRBJ1-2
d_gene: -
v_gene: TRBV2
CDR3aa: CASKAGTYGYTF

j_gene: TRBJ2-5
d_gene: -
v_gene: TRBV7-3
CDR3aa: CASSLYLQETQYF

j_gene: TRBJ2-2
d_gene: -
v_gene: TRBV7-9
CDR3aa: CASRPSTGELFF